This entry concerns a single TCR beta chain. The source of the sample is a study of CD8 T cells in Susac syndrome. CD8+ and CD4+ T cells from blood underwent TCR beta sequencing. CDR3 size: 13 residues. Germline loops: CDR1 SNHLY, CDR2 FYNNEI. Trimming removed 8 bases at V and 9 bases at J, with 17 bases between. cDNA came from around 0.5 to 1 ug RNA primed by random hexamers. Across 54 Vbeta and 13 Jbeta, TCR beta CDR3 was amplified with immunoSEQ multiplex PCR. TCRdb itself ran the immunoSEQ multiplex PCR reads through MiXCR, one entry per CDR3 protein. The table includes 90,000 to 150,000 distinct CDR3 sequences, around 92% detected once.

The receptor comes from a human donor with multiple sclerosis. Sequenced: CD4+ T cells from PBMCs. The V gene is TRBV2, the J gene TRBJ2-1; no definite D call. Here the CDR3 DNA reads TGTGCCAGCCTTTGGGCGGCGGCGAGTGAGCAGTTCTTC. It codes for CASLWAAASEQFF.